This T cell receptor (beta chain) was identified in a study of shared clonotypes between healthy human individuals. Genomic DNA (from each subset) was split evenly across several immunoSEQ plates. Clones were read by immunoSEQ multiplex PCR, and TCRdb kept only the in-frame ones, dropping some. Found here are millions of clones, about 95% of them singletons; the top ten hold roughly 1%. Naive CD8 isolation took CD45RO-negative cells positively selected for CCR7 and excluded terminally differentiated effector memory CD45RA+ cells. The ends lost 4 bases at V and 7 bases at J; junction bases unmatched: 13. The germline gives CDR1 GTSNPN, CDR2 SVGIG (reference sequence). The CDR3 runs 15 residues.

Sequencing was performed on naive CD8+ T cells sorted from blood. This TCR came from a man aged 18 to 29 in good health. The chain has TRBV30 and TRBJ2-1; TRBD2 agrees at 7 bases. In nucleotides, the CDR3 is TGTGCCTGGATGGAGGGCGCGGGGGTGTCGAATGAGCAGTTCTTC. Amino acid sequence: CAWMEGAGVSNEQFF. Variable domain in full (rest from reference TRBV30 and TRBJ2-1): SQTIHQWPATLVQPVGSPLSLECTVEGTSNPNLYWYRQAAGRGLQLLFYSVGIGQISSEVPQNLSASRPQDRQFILSSKKLLLSDSGFYLCAWMEGAGVSNEQFFGPGTRLTVL.